This TCR beta chain was documented in a study of blood T cells in healthy people across ages. A sample-barcoded 5' primer and a J-beta primer mix were used in a second PCR of roughly 7 to 11 cycles. Each CDR3 protein gets one entry after TCRdb re-called the 5' RACE reads with MiXCR. Among 1.5 million or so distinct CDR3 sequences, 40% to 45% were seen once, and the ten largest hold roughly 3.7%. Germline CDR1 reads MNHNS; CDR2 reads SASEGT. The V and J ends lost 2 bases and 4 bases respectively, with 6 bases between them. The CDR3 has 12 amino acids. As concerns this clonotype: This could be a read error, since a much larger clone is one nucleotide away.

What was sequenced was blood. This receptor was taken from a young woman in good health. The chain has TRBV6-1 and TRBJ2-7; D call uncertain. CDR3 sequence reads: CASSEPRYEQYF. The CDR3 coding sequence is TGTGCCAGCAGTGAACCCCGTTACGAGCAGTACTTC.